Listed here are 25 T cell receptor beta chains from one sample, sequenced in a study of vaccination and CD4 T cells after COVID-19. Antigens for these TCRs are unknown. Treatment here: roughly 10-day PBMC culture with coronavirus spike peptide pools or control peptides (ViraFEST assay). Gathering of the CD4+ T cells, from the unexposed donor, took place before the COVID-19 pandemic (2011-2018). Cultured CD4+ T-cell DNA underwent Oncomine TCR Beta short-read sequencing. TCRdb fed the PCR reads into MiXCR, producing one record per CDR3 protein. The data show roughly 7,000 distinct CDR3 sequences, with 30% to 45% seen just once and roughly 22% held by the top ten. Material: CD4+ T cells from blood, cultured in vitro. The source of these receptors is a human donor in good health.

This clonotype was seen a few times. As DNA, the CDR3 is TGCAGTGCTAGAGATCAGCTTTCCTACAATGAGCAGTTCTTC. It codes for CSARDQLSYNEQFF. The chain couples TRBV20-1 to TRBJ2-1; D not certain. Germline values: CDR1 DFQATT, CDR2 SNEGSKA (reference sequence). Trimming took off 0 bases at V and 1 base at J, with 7 bases between the two ends. This CDR3 has 14 amino acids.

The sample holds a few counts of this clonotype. The CDR3 spells CSARVWGRENTEAFF. Written as DNA, the CDR3 is TGCAGTGCTAGAGTCTGGGGCAGGGAGAACACTGAAGCTTTCTTT. This chain uses TRBV20-1 with TRBJ1-1, with a possible D match to TRBD1 (5 bases). This CDR3 comprises 15 residues. Trimming stripped 1 base from V and 1 base from J, with 13 bases between. CDR1 is DFQATT, CDR2 SNEGSKA, per germline (reference sequence).

V and J are TRBV2 and TRBJ2-1; TRBD2 matches 8 bases. V shed 3 bases and J 7 bases; nucleotides not matched to a gene: 5. In germline, CDR1 is SNHLY, CDR2 FYNNEI. The CDR3 covers 14 residues. The DNA for the CDR3 is TGTGCCAGCAGTGAGGAGCGGGGGCGGAATGAGCAGTTCTTC. It encodes CASSEERGRNEQFF.

The V and J genes are TRBV7-2 and TRBJ1-5; D gene ambiguous. Trimming removed 3 bases at V and 1 base at J, with 4 bases between. Germline loops: CDR1 SGHTA, CDR2 FQGNSA. This CDR3 contains 13 residues. CDR3 region: CASSFQSNQPQHF. For the CDR3, the DNA is TGTGCCAGCAGCTTTCAGAGCAATCAGCCCCAGCATTTT.

The J gene is TRBJ2-2, the V gene TRBV12-3 or TRBV12-4; D is undetermined. The CDR3 loop spans 12 amino acids. V gave up 4 bases and J gave up 2 bases, with 2 bases separating them. The CDR3 here is CASSYNTGELFF. The DNA of the CDR3 is TGTGCCAGCAGTTACAACACCGGGGAGCTGTTTTTT.

This clonotype has a handful of counts. The chain uses TRBV6-1 and TRBJ1-2, with D hard to call. The CDR3 covers 13 residues. Germline V gene data show CDR1 as MNHNS and CDR2 as SASEGT. Trimming removed 6 bases from V and 4 bases from J, with 12 bases in between. DNA for the CDR3: TGTGCCAGCAGCCCGGATCCCACCTATGGCTACACCTTC. Translating it yields CASSPDPTYGYTF.

This clonotype was counted between two and nine times. The chain joins TRBV6-2 or TRBV6-3 to TRBJ1-5; D is unclear. Germline CDR1 and CDR2: MNHEY and SVGEGT. Trimming left V 6 bases short and J 2 bases short, with 11 bases between. This CDR3 is built from 14 residues. The CDR3 protein is CASSTYGGNQPQHF. Here the CDR3 DNA reads TGTGCCAGCAGCACCTACGGGGGCAATCAGCCCCAGCATTTT.

This clonotype occurred once. In DNA, the CDR3 is TGCGCCAGCAGCTTTACAGTAAGGAGAACTGAAGCTTTCTTT. Amino acids: CASSFTVRRTEAFF. The chain combines TRBV5-1 with TRBJ1-1; D gene ambiguous. The CDR3 spans 14 residues. Germline V gene sequence: CDR1 SGHRS, CDR2 YFSETQ. V was shortened by 2 bases and J by 5 bases, with 13 bases between the two germline ends. The full variable domain, completed using reference TRBV5-1 and TRBJ1-1, is KAGVTQTPRYLIKTRGQQVTLSCSPISGHRSVSWYQQTPGQGLQFLFEYFSETQRNKGNFPGRFSGRQFSNSRSEMNVSTLELGDSALYLCASSFTVRRTEAFFGQGTRLTVV.

This clonotype was detected only a few times. Here the CDR3 DNA reads TGTGCCAGCGGGCCCGGCGGGCTGAACACCGGGGAGCTGTTTTTT. Its protein product is CASGPGGLNTGELFF. This rearrangement joins TRBV2 to TRBJ2-2, with D perhaps matching TRBD2 (5 bases). V gave up 8 bases and J gave up 1 base, with 14 bases separating them. Germline CDR1 SNHLY, CDR2 FYNNEI. This CDR3 comprises 15 residues.

Turning to this clonotype: Relative to the germline gene, one junction end is altered; a read error may explain this. The DNA of the CDR3 is TGTGCCAGCGACGGTGACAGGGTTCCTTTT. This codes for CASDGDRVPF. V is TRBV2 and J is TRBJ1-5; 7 positions agree with TRBD1. Germline lookup yields CDR1 SNHLY and CDR2 FYNNEI. The CDR3 contains 10 residues.

This clonotype was detected only a few times. The chain joins TRBV15 to TRBJ2-3, with D tentatively TRBD2 (6 bases). The CDR3 spans 15 residues. CDR1 is LNHNV, CDR2 YYDKDF, per germline (reference sequence). V gave up 5 bases and J gave up 2 bases, with 14 bases separating them. Here the CDR3 reads CATSPGLSATDTQYF. The CDR3 region has the DNA TGTGCCACCAGCCCGGGACTCTCGGCCACAGATACGCAGTATTTT.

This clonotype has more than one count but fewer than ten. The rearrangement joins TRBV10-2 to TRBJ2-3; D gene uncertain. There are 13 residues in the CDR3. Germline CDR1 and CDR2: WSHSY and SAAADI. V was clipped by 6 bases and J by 4 bases, with 11 bases between them. The CDR3 sequence: CASRDLGSDTQYF. CDR3 nucleotide sequence: TGCGCCAGCAGGGATCTAGGCTCAGATACGCAGTATTTT.

The V call is TRBV5-5, the J call TRBJ1-1; D is ambiguous. Trimming stripped 6 bases from V and 0 bases from J, with 12 bases between. The V gene's germline CDR1 is SGHKS and CDR2 YYEKEE (reference sequence). The CDR3 contains 14 residues. The CDR3 loop reads CASTRDPMNTEAFF. In nucleotides, the CDR3 is TGTGCCAGCACTCGCGATCCTATGAACACTGAAGCTTTCTTT.

The chain carries TRBV4-1 and TRBJ1-6; D is undetermined. CDR1 MGHRA and CDR2 YSYEKL come from the germline V gene. The CDR3 runs 17 residues. V gave up 1 base and J gave up 9 bases, with 19 bases separating them. CDR3 nucleotide sequence: TGCGCCAGCAGCCAAGTCCAAATTAGTGTAATCAGTTCACCCCTCCACTTT. This gives the protein CASSQVQISVISSPLHF.

This clonotype has more than one count but fewer than ten. This rearrangement joins TRBV20-1 to TRBJ2-3; weak D call: TRBD2 (5 bases). The V gene's germline CDR1 is DFQATT and CDR2 SNEGSKA (reference sequence). This CDR3 has 12 residues. V lost 7 bases to trimming and J lost 2 bases, with 10 bases between them. CDR3: CSERQHTDTQYF. In DNA, the CDR3 is TGCAGTGAGCGGCAACACACAGATACGCAGTATTTT.

This clonotype was detected once. J is TRBJ2-5 and V is TRBV5-1; 12 bases fit TRBD2. Germline assignment: CDR1 SGHRS and CDR2 YFSETQ. J was trimmed by 9 bases and V by 5 bases; bases with no gene match: 11. CDR3 size: 15 residues. The CDR3 DNA follows: TGCGCCAGCAGTCCGACTAGCGGGGGCGTTAGGGCCCAGTACTTC. Translating it yields CASSPTSGGVRAQYF.

The table lists this clonotype with a few counts. The chain combines TRBV2 with TRBJ1-1; D is unclear. Germline V gene data show CDR1 as SNHLY and CDR2 as FYNNEI. The V end lost 9 bases, the J end lost 2 bases, and 13 bases lay between the germline ends. The CDR3 length is 13 residues. CDR3 loop: CARRRTGNTEAFF. The CDR3 DNA reads TGTGCCAGACGGAGGACGGGAAACACTGAAGCTTTCTTT.

This clonotype is deemed medium-sized. This sequence joins TRBV19 and TRBJ1-2; TRBD1 matches at 12 bases. V gave up 4 bases and J gave up 6 bases; unmatched junction bases: 9. CDR3 length equals 16 residues. Germline CDR1 and CDR2: LNHDA and SQIVND (reference sequence). In nucleotides, the CDR3 is TGTGCCAGTAGTAGGGGACGGGACAGGGGGCAAGATGGCTACACCTTC. This sequence encodes CASSRGRDRGQDGYTF.

By sample fraction, this clonotype is medium-sized. The chain has TRBV30 and TRBJ1-6, with D perhaps matching TRBD1 (6 bases). With 2 bases removed from V and 4 bases from J, the gap between germline ends came to 12 bases. The CDR3 extends over 15 amino acids. Per the germline V gene, CDR1 is GTSNPN and CDR2 is SVGIG (reference sequence). The CDR3 region is CAWSQTGQYNSPLHF. As DNA, the CDR3 is TGTGCCTGGAGTCAAACCGGACAGTATAATTCACCCCTCCACTTT.

This clonotype counts as large. The chain uses TRBV6-1 and TRBJ2-1, with 15 bases matching TRBD2. The CDR3 is 15 amino acids. The V segment lost 4 bases and the J segment 8 bases; nucleotides outside the gene matches: 3. Germline CDR1 is MNHNS and CDR2 is SASEGT. The CDR3, as DNA: TGTGCCAGCAGTGGGACTAGCGGGGGGGCGGATGAGCAGTTCTTC. Translation: CASSGTSGGADEQFF.

The chain couples TRBV19 to TRBJ2-5; possibly TRBD1 or TRBD2 for D (5 bases each). Germline CDR1 reads LNHDA; CDR2 reads SQIVND (reference sequence). V gave up 0 bases and J gave up 5 bases, with 10 bases separating them. The CDR3 is 14 amino acids. The DNA for the CDR3 is TGTGCCAGTAGTATAGATGGGGGACGGGAGACCCAGTACTTC. Protein product: CASSIDGGRETQYF.

This chain connects TRBV2 to TRBJ1-5; tentatively, D is TRBD1 (6 bases). This CDR3 region has 16 residues. Germline lookup yields CDR1 SNHLY and CDR2 FYNNEI. The germline V and J ends were trimmed by 3 bases and 2 bases, with 14 bases remaining between them. The CDR3 DNA is TGTGCCAGCAGTGAGGATACAGGGATGGGCAATCAGCCCCAGCATTTT. It yields the protein CASSEDTGMGNQPQHF.

This clonotype qualifies as large. The chain couples TRBV7-2 to TRBJ1-1; D unresolved. In germline, CDR1 is SGHTA, CDR2 FQGNSA. CDR3 length equals 14 residues. V lost 11 bases to trimming and J lost 1 base, with 17 bases between them. DNA for the CDR3: TGTGCCCGAGACCGGAGGGAAACGAACACTGAAGCTTTCTTT. Its protein is CARDRRETNTEAFF.

This clonotype was counted a single time. The chain uses TRBV19 and TRBJ2-5; 7 bases line up with TRBD2. The germline gives CDR1 LNHDA, CDR2 SQIVND (reference sequence). V dropped 6 bases and J dropped 5; count of bases not matched to a gene: 9. This CDR3 is 14 amino acids long. CDR3: CASSSLGGDETQYF. The CDR3 DNA follows: TGTGCCAGTAGCAGTCTGGGAGGGGATGAGACCCAGTACTTC.

The genes are TRBV5-1 and TRBJ1-6; TRBD1 might be the D (6 bases). V dropped 4 bases and J dropped 7 bases, with 12 bases sitting between them. CDR1 is SGHRS, CDR2 YFSETQ, per germline. This CDR3 region has 14 residues. The CDR3 bases are TGCGCCAGCAGCCCTAGACAGGAGAATTCACCCCTCCACTTT. Its translation: CASSPRQENSPLHF.